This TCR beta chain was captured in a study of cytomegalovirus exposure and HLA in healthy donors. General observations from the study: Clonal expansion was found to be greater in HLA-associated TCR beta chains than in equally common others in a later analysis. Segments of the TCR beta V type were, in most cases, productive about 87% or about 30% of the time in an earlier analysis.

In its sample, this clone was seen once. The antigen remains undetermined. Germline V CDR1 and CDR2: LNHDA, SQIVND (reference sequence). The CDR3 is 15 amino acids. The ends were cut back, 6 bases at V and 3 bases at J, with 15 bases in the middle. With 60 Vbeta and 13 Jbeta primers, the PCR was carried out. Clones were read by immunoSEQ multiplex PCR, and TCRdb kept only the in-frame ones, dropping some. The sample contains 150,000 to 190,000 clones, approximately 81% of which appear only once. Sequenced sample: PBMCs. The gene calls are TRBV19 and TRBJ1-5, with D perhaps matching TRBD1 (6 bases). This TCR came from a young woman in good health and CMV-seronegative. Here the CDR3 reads CASRLQGTPNQPQHF. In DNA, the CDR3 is TGTGCCAGTAGGCTACAGGGAACTCCCAATCAGCCCCAGCATTTT.